The T cell receptor (beta chain) described here comes from a study of cytomegalovirus exposure and HLA in healthy donors. Points from the study as a whole: Per published reports, the classifier diagnosed cytomegalovirus status with high specificity and sensitivity. TCR beta chains associated with HLA were, in a later analysis, more clonally expanded than equally common others.

This clone was counted once. The target antigen is unknown. In the PCR, 60 Vbeta and 13 Jbeta primers were used. Measured with immunoSEQ multiplex PCR; TCRdb has only the in-frame clones, and not every one. Of more than 80,000 clones in the sample, around 79% are singletons; the top ten hold less than 6.5%. Per the germline V gene, CDR1 is MGHRA and CDR2 is YSYEKL. V was trimmed by 3 bases and J by 4 bases, leaving 9 bases between them. This CDR3 has 13 residues. This TCR was recovered from a man younger than 35 in good health and CMV-seropositive. The sequencing sample was made of PBMCs. This chain connects TRBV4-1 to TRBJ2-5, with D possibly TRBD2 on 6 matching bases. The CDR3 sequence is CASSQPGGETQYF. The CDR3 nucleotides are TGCGCCAGCAGCCAGCCCGGGGGAGAGACCCAGTACTTC.